This T cell receptor beta chain originates from a study of blood T cell repertoires in COVID-19 (TCRdb year 2020). Context from the whole study: Collaborator samples came from the United States, Italy and Spain and covered acute and convalescent phases of COVID-19. The repertoires were released in a freely available public database meant as a resource for research on the immune response to SARS-CoV-2. The prospective study material was composed of cDNA or gDNA derived from T cells, B-cell-depleted T cells, or PBMCs. Sample metadata almost always included a de-identified subject ID, COVID-19 status, age in years and sex. The samples were drawn from two sources: the first 160 participants of the ongoing ImmuneRACE study, and 1,000 to 1,500 subjects contributed by 6 global collaborators. The dataset comprised deeply sampled blood TCRbeta repertoires from subjects exposed to, actively infected with, or recovered from COVID-19. Where HLA class I and class II types were available, the types were taken from metadata supplied by the sample provider, not from assay-based typing.

Each collaborating institution followed its own protocols to collect whole blood in K2EDTA tubes. For TCRbeta analysis, collaborators shipped samples in one of three forms: frozen whole blood, isolated PBMCs, or DNA extracted from either of those sample types. Regarding this clone: Its target antigen remains unknown. No much larger clone is present one base from it, and per-base qualities are unavailable.

Broader findings and caveats from the paper: Clinical and demographic metadata were provided uncurated, with the amount varying by source and participant.

TCRbeta CDR3 regions were amplified from genomic DNA using the immunoSEQ Assay, a bias-controlled multiplex PCR. In the authors' own workflow: The number of nucleated cells in each sample was estimated by amplification of reference gene primers within the assay. To quantify the absolute abundance of each unique TCRbeta CDR3 rearrangement, sequence reads were collapsed and filtered. Productive Simpson clonality was computed per sample as the square root of Simpson's diversity index over productive rearrangements. TCRdb retrieved this table from immuneACCESS and kept in-frame rearrangements only. Not all clones are present; in checked studies, unresolved V genes account for under half, and no reason is known for the remainder. V, J and clone size reflect that table, while D and trimming were determined from the DNA. The sample records some 670,000 clones, 80% to 90% of which are singletons. The ten largest clones capture roughly 0.25% of the sample.

The sample was peripheral blood. The clonotype was recovered from a woman younger than 35 with acute or convalescent COVID-19.

The DNA sequence is as follows: TGTGCCAGCTCTTCAACCAGGGGACAGGGGGTTTGGGACACTGAAGCTTTCTTT. Its product reads: CASSSTRGQGVWDTEAFF. This receptor chain uses TRBV18 and TRBJ1-1; TRBD1 matches 11 bases in the middle. The CDR3 holds 18 amino acids from the cysteine to the phenylalanine. Only the CDR3 region is kept as DNA, spanning 54 bases read in frame from base 1. The germline V gene yields KGHSH for CDR1 and LQKENI for CDR2. Ends trimmed: V by 6 bases, J by 3 bases; bases unmatched to a gene: 15.